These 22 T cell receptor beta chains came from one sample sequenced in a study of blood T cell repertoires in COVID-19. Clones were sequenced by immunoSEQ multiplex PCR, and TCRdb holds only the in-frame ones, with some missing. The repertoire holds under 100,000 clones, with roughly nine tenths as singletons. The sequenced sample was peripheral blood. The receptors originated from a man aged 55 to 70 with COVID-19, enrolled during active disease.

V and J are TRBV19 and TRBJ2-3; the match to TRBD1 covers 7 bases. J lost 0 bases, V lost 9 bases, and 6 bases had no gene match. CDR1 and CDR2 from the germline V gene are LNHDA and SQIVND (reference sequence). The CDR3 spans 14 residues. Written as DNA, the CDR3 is TGTGCCAGCGTACAGGGGACCAGCACAGATACGCAGTATTTT. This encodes CASVQGTSTDTQYF.

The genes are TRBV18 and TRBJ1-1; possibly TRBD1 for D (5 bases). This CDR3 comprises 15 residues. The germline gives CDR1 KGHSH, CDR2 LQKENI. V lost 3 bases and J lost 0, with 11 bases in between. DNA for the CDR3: TGTGCCAGCTCACCGCGACAGTTAGTGAACACTGAAGCTTTCTTT. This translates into CASSPRQLVNTEAFF.

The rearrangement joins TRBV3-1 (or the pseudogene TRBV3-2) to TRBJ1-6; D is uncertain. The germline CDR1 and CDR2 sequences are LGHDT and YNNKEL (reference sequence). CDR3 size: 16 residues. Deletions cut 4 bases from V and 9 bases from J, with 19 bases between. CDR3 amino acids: CASSLGPFGRGSPLHF. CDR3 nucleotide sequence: TGTGCCAGCAGCCTAGGGCCTTTCGGGAGAGGTTCACCCCTCCACTTT.

CDR3 bases: TGTGCCAGCAGCTTCGTTCCGGGGGAGAGCGAAAAACTGTTTTTT. Its protein product is CASSFVPGESEKLFF. This chain joins TRBV7-9 and TRBJ1-4; D perhaps matches TRBD1 (5 bases). Germline-derived CDR1 and CDR2 are SEHNR and FQNEAQ (reference sequence). This CDR3 is 15 amino acids long. The V end was cut by 3 bases, the J end by 8 bases, with 16 bases between.

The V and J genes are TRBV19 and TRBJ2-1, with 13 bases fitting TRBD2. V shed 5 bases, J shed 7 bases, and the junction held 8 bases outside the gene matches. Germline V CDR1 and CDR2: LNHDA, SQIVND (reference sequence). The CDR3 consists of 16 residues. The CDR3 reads CASSPGLAGVNNEQFF. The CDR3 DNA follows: TGTGCCAGTAGTCCAGGACTAGCGGGAGTGAATAATGAGCAGTTCTTC.

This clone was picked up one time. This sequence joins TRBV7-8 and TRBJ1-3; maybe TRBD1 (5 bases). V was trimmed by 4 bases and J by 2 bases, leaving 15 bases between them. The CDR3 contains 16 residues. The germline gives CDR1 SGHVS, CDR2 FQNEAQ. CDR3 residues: CASSSHGGGAGNTIYF. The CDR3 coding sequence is TGTGCCAGCAGCTCCCATGGGGGAGGGGCTGGAAACACCATATATTTT. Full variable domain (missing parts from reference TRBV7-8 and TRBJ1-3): GAGVSQSPRYKVAKRGQDVALRCDPISGHVSLFWYQQALGQGPEFLTYFQNEAQLDKSGLPSDRFFAERPEGSVSTLKIQRTQQEDSAVYLCASSSHGGGAGNTIYFGEGSWLTVV.

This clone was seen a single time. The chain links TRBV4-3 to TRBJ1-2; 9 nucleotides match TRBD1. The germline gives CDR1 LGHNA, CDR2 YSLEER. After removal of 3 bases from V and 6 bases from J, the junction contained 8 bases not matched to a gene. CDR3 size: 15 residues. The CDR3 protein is CASSHPGTGSDGYTF. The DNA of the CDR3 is TGCGCCAGCAGCCACCCCGGGACAGGGAGTGATGGCTACACCTTC.

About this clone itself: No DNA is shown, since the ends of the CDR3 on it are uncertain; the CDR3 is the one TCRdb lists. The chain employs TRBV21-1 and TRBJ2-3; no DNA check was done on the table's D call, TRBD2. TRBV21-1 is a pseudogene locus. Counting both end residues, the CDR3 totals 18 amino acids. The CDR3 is CASSIKVASGTSTDTQYF.

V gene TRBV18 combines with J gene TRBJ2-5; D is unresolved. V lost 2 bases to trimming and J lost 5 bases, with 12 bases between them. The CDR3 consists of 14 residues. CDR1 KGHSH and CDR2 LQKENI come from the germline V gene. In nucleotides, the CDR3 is TGTGCCAGCTCACCAATATCAGGCGTGGAGACCCAGTACTTC. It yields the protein CASSPISGVETQYF.

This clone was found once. CDR3 region: CASSSQTENIQYF. In nucleotides, the CDR3 is TGTGCCAGCAGTTCCCAGACAGAAAACATTCAGTACTTC. J is TRBJ2-4 and V is TRBV27; the D gene is possibly TRBD1 (5 bases). V lost 4 bases and J lost 5, with 9 bases in between. The germline V gene has CDR1 MNHEY and CDR2 SMNVEV (reference sequence). The CDR3 loop spans 13 amino acids.

The CDR3 spells CASSSGGLINEKLFF. The CDR3 bases are TGTGCCAGCAGCTCAGGGGGTCTAATAAATGAAAAACTGTTTTTT. This rearrangement joins TRBV28 to TRBJ1-4; TRBD1 aligns across 7 bases. Per the germline V gene, CDR1 is MDHEN and CDR2 is SYDVKM. The CDR3 is 15 amino acids. Germline trimming cut 6 bases from V and 5 bases from J; bases unmatched to any gene: 9.

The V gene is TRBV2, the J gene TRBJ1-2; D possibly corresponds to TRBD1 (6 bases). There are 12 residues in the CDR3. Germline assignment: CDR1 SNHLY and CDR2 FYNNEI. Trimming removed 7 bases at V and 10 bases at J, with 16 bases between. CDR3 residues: CASNSAQGNYTF. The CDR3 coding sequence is TGTGCCAGCAATTCGGCACAGGGAAACTACACCTTC.

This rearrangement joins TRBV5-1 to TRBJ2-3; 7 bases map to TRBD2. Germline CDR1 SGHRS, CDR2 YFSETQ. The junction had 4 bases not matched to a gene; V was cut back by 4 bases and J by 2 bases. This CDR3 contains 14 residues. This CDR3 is CASSTGLDTDTQYF. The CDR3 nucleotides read TGCGCCAGCAGCACCGGACTAGACACAGATACGCAGTATTTT.

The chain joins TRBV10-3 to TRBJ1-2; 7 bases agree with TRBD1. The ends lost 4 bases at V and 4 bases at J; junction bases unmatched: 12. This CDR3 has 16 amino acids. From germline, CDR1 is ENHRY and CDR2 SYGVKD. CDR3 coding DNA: TGTGCCATCAGTGCGTATCAAAACAGGGGAGGCTATGGCTACACCTTC. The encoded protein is CAISAYQNRGGYGYTF.

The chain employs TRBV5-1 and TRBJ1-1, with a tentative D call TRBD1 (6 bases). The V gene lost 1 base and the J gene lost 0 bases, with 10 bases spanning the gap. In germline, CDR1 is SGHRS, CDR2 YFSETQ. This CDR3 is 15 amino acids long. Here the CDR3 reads CASSLLDRLNTEAFF. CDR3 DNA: TGCGCCAGCAGCTTGCTGGACAGACTGAACACTGAAGCTTTCTTT. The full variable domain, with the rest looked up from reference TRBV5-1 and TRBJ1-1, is KAGVTQTPRYLIKTRGQQVTLSCSPISGHRSVSWYQQTPGQGLQFLFEYFSETQRNKGNFPGRFSGRQFSNSRSEMNVSTLELGDSALYLCASSLLDRLNTEAFFGQGTRLTVV.

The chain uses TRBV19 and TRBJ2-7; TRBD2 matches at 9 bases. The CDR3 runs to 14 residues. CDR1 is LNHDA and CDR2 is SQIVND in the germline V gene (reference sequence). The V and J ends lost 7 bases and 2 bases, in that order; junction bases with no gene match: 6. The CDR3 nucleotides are TGTGCCAGTACCAGGACTAGCGCGCCCTACGAGCAGTACTTC. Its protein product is CASTRTSAPYEQYF.

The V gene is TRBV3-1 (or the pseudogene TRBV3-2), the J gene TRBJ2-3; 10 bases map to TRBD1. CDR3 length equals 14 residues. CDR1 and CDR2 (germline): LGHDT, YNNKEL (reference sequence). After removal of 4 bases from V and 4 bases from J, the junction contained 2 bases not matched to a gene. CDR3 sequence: CASSPGQGADTQYF. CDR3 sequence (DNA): TGTGCCAGCAGCCCAGGACAGGGGGCAGATACGCAGTATTTT.

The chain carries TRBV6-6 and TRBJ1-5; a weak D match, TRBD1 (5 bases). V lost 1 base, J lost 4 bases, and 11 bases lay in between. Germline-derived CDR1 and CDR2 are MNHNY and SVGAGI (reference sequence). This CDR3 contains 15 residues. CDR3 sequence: CASSYLLGENQPQHF. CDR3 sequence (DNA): TGTGCCAGCAGTTACTTATTAGGGGAAAATCAGCCCCAGCATTTT.

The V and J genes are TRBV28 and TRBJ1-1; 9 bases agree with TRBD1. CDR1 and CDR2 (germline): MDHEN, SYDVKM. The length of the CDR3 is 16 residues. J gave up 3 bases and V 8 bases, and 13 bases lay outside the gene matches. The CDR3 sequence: CASDILQGAEDTEAFF. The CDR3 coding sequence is TGTGCCAGCGACATACTACAGGGGGCGGAGGACACTGAAGCTTTCTTT.

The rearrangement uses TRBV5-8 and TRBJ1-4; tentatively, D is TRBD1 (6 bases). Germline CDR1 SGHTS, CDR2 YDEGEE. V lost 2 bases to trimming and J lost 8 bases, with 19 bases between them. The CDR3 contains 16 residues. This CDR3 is CASSFGRGGEGEKLFF. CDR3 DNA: TGTGCCAGCAGCTTCGGCAGGGGCGGAGAAGGAGAAAAACTGTTTTTT.

DNA for the CDR3: TGTGCCAGCTCCCCCGCCGGGGAAGGGCGGAATGAGCAGTTCTTC. It yields the protein CASSPAGEGRNEQFF. The rearrangement joins TRBV18 to TRBJ2-1, with D maybe TRBD2 (5 bases). V lost 6 bases and J 7 bases, leaving 19 bases between the germline ends. Germline V gene lookup returns CDR1 KGHSH and CDR2 LQKENI. The CDR3 has 15 amino acids. Full variable domain (outside the CDR3, taken from reference TRBV18 and TRBJ2-1): NAGVMQNPRHLVRRRGQEARLRCSPMKGHSHVYWYRQLPEEGLKFMVYLQKENIIDESGMPKERFSAEFPKEGPSILRIQQVVRGDSAAYFCASSPAGEGRNEQFFGPGTRLTVL.

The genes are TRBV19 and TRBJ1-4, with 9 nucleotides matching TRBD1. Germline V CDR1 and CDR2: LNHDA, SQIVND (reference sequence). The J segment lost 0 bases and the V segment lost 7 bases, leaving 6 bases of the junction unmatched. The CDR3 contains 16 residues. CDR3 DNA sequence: TGTGCCAGTAAGACAGGGGGTCTTTCAACTAATGAAAAACTGTTTTTT. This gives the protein CASKTGGLSTNEKLFF.